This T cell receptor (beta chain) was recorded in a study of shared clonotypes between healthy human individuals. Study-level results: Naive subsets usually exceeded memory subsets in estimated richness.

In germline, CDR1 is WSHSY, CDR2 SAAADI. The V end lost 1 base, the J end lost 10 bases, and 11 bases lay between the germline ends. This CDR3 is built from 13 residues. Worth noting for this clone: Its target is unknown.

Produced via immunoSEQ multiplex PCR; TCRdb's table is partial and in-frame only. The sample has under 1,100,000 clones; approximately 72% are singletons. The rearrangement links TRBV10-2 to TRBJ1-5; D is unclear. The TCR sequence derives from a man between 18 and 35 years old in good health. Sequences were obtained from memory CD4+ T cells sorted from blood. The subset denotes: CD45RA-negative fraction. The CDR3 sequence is CASSELPSGPQHF. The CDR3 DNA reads TGCGCCAGCAGTGAGTTACCGTCGGGCCCCCAGCATTTT.